The 27 T cell receptor beta chains given below trace back to one sample, sequenced in a study of cytomegalovirus exposure and HLA in healthy donors. TCRdb's copy holds only in-frame clones and misses some; the assay was immunoSEQ multiplex PCR. The table has about 330,000 clones, around 90% seen once. The specimen was PBMCs. These receptors were collected from a woman in her twenties or thirties in good health and CMV-seropositive.

The J gene is TRBJ1-4, the V gene TRBV4-3, with unresolved D. CDR1 is LGHNA, CDR2 YSLEER, per germline. V lost 0 bases and J lost 2, with 10 bases in between. The CDR3 is made up of 16 amino acids. The CDR3 loop reads CASSQDPAGTNEKLFF. CDR3 sequence (DNA): TGCGCCAGCAGCCAAGACCCCGCGGGCACTAATGAAAAACTGTTTTTT.

V is TRBV5-1 and J is TRBJ2-2; TRBD2 might be the D (6 bases). The CDR3 runs 17 residues. The germline CDR1 and CDR2 sequences are SGHRS and YFSETQ. V was pared by 2 bases and J by 0 bases, with 14 bases between. The CDR3 sequence is CASSLGSGPANTGELFF. The CDR3 nucleotides read TGCGCCAGCAGCTTAGGTAGCGGCCCTGCGAACACCGGGGAGCTGTTTTTT.

The genes are TRBV27 and TRBJ2-7; TRBD2 is a possible D gene (5 bases). The CDR3 runs 13 residues. Trimming stripped 5 bases from V and 0 bases from J, with 8 bases between. Germline assignment: CDR1 MNHEY and CDR2 SMNVEV (reference sequence). For the CDR3, the DNA is TGTGCCAGCAGTCGGACTGACTCCTACGAGCAGTACTTC. It is translated as CASSRTDSYEQYF.

The V gene is TRBV4-3, the J gene TRBJ1-1, with D tentatively TRBD1 (5 bases). The CDR3 is 15 amino acids. V was cut by 0 bases and J by 1 base, with 9 bases left in between. Looked up from germline, CDR1 is LGHNA and CDR2 is YSLEER. The CDR3 DNA is TGCGCCAGCAGCCAAGATAGGGGTAAGAACACTGAAGCTTTCTTT. This sequence encodes CASSQDRGKNTEAFF.

This chain joins TRBV25-1 and TRBJ2-5, with TRBD1 matching 7 bases. The CDR3 sequence is 15 residues long. The J segment lost 5 bases and the V segment lost 1 base, leaving 7 bases of the junction unmatched. From germline, CDR1 is MGHDK and CDR2 SYGVNS. As DNA, the CDR3 is TGTGCCAGCAGTGAATCCAAGGGGGCAAGGGAGACCCAGTACTTC. This translates into CASSESKGARETQYF. Variable domain in full (rest from reference TRBV25-1 and TRBJ2-5): EADIYQTPRYLVIGTGKKITLECSQTMGHDKMYWYQQDPGMELHLIHYSYGVNSTEKGDLSSESTVSRIRTEHFPLTLESARPSHTSQYLCASSESKGARETQYFGPGTRLLVL.

The chain employs TRBV18 and TRBJ2-3, with D hard to call. The CDR3 extends over 14 amino acids. The V gene lost 0 bases and the J gene lost 6 bases, with 10 bases spanning the gap. Looked up from germline, CDR1 is KGHSH and CDR2 is LQKENI. CDR3 bases: TGTGCCAGCTCACCACCAACCACCGCGGATACGCAGTATTTT. It yields the protein CASSPPTTADTQYF.

This chain links TRBV27 with TRBJ2-2; a weak D match, TRBD2 (6 bases). In germline, CDR1 is MNHEY, CDR2 SMNVEV (reference sequence). Trimming cost V 6 bases and J 3 bases, with 8 bases left between them. The CDR3 extends over 13 amino acids. This chain's CDR3 is CASREGYTGELFF. The CDR3 coding sequence is TGTGCCAGCAGGGAGGGATACACCGGGGAGCTGTTTTTT.

The chain combines TRBV4-2 with TRBJ2-1; D gene unclear. V was clipped by 4 bases and J by 1 base, with 5 bases between them. CDR1 is LGHNA, CDR2 YNFKEQ, per germline. This CDR3 spans 13 amino acids. The CDR3 nucleotides read TGTGCCAGCAGCCTCATGTCCTACAATGAGCAGTTCTTC. This translates into CASSLMSYNEQFF.

The rearrangement uses TRBV29-1 and TRBJ2-5, with unresolved D. The CDR3 sequence is 13 residues long. The germline V gene has CDR1 SQVTM and CDR2 ANQGSEA. The V end lost 0 bases, the J end lost 3 bases, and 8 bases lay between the germline ends. The CDR3 region has the DNA TGCAGCGTTGAAGATCTGTGGGAAGAGACCCAGTACTTC. Amino acids: CSVEDLWEETQYF.

V is TRBV19 and J is TRBJ2-7, with D maybe TRBD1 (6 bases). Germline V gene data show CDR1 as LNHDA and CDR2 as SQIVND (reference sequence). This CDR3 spans 16 amino acids. Trimming removed 1 base from V and 3 bases from J, with 16 bases in between. CDR3 sequence (DNA): TGTGCCAGTAGTATAGGGGCAGGGGAAATGGACTACGAGCAGTACTTC. Translating gives CASSIGAGEMDYEQYF.

This sequence joins TRBV9 and TRBJ2-5; 15 bases are shared with TRBD2. V dropped 0 bases and J dropped 2; count of bases not matched to a gene: 2. There are 17 residues in the CDR3. CDR1 is SGDLS, CDR2 YYNGEE, per germline. CDR3 residues: CASSVGGLAGGQETQYF. DNA of the CDR3: TGTGCCAGCAGCGTAGGCGGACTAGCGGGAGGGCAAGAGACCCAGTACTTC. Full variable domain (rest looked up from reference TRBV9 and TRBJ2-5): DSGVTQTPKHLITATGQRVTLRCSPRSGDLSVYWYQQSLDQGLQFLIQYYNGEERAKGNILERFSAQQFPDLHSELNLSSLELGDSALYFCASSVGGLAGGQETQYFGPGTRLLVL.

This rearrangement joins TRBV4-3 to TRBJ1-1; possible D gene TRBD1, 6 bases. Germline V gene data show CDR1 as LGHNA and CDR2 as YSLEER. This CDR3 is built from 16 residues. Trimming pared 0 bases from V and 0 bases from J, leaving 11 bases between. The chain's CDR3 is CASSQDRGLLNTEAFF. CDR3 nucleotides: TGCGCCAGCAGCCAAGATCGGGGGCTCTTGAACACTGAAGCTTTCTTT.

The chain employs TRBV7-2 and TRBJ2-7; 11 nucleotides line up with TRBD2. Trimming took 5 bases from V and 3 from J; bases not matched to a gene: 12. The germline CDR1 and CDR2 sequences are SGHTA and FQGNSA. CDR3 length equals 17 residues. CDR3 region: CASSPGTSGYYVYEQYF. The CDR3 region has the DNA TGTGCCAGCAGCCCAGGGACTAGCGGATACTACGTCTACGAGCAGTACTTC.

This chain connects TRBV13 to TRBJ2-3, with a possible D match to TRBD1 (5 bases). CDR1 and CDR2 (germline): PRHDT, FYEKMQ (reference sequence). V was shortened by 0 bases and J by 0 bases, with 7 bases between the two germline ends. This CDR3 is 15 amino acids long. This chain's CDR3 is CASSLGGRSTDTQYF. For the CDR3, the DNA is TGTGCCAGCAGCTTAGGGGGGCGCAGCACAGATACGCAGTATTTT.

V usage is TRBV9 and J usage is TRBJ2-5; TRBD1 agrees at 9 bases. The CDR3 is made up of 16 amino acids. V lost 2 bases to trimming and J lost 3 bases; unmatched junction nucleotides: 8. Germline V gene sequence: CDR1 SGDLS, CDR2 YYNGEE. The CDR3 reads CASSVSQGAGKETQYF. CDR3 nucleotide sequence: TGTGCCAGCAGCGTGTCACAGGGGGCGGGCAAAGAGACCCAGTACTTC.

The V call is TRBV6-6, the J call TRBJ1-2, with D perhaps TRBD1 (6 bases). Germline-derived CDR1 and CDR2 are MNHNY and SVGAGI (reference sequence). V lost 6 bases to trimming and J lost 4 bases, with 18 bases between them. CDR3 length equals 15 residues. The CDR3 nucleotides are TGTGCCAGCAGCACCGTTGTGGGGGCTTCCTATGGCTACACCTTC. Amino acids: CASSTVVGASYGYTF.

Only one count was recorded for this clone. This chain connects TRBV4-3 to TRBJ1-1; D not resolved. The V end lost 1 base, the J end lost 5 bases, and 17 bases lay between the germline ends. This CDR3 has 16 residues. Looked up from germline, CDR1 is LGHNA and CDR2 is YSLEER. CDR3 nucleotides: TGCGCCAGCAGCCAAGGGGCGGGGAGGTACTGGACTGAAGCTTTCTTT. Translated, it gives CASSQGAGRYWTEAFF.

The chain is built from TRBV25-1 and TRBJ2-3; possibly TRBD1 for D (5 bases). Germline CDR1 and CDR2: MGHDK and SYGVNS. V dropped 3 bases and J dropped 2 bases, with 18 bases sitting between them. The CDR3 runs to 17 residues. The CDR3 here is CASSDTPRAFSTDTQYF. The CDR3 DNA is TGTGCCAGCAGTGATACCCCCAGGGCCTTTTCCACAGATACGCAGTATTTT.

In DNA, the CDR3 is TGTGCCAGCAGCCTATACGAGGAAAACACCGGGGAGCTGTTTTTT. Its protein product is CASSLYEENTGELFF. The chain recombines TRBV14 with TRBJ2-2, with D uncertain. The CDR3 has 15 amino acids. Germline CDR1 is SGHDN and CDR2 is FVKESK. Trimming took 4 bases from V and 2 from J, leaving 11 bases between them.

This chain joins TRBV10-3 and TRBJ2-7; 7 bases align to TRBD1. This CDR3 is built from 14 residues. The germline CDR1 and CDR2 sequences are ENHRY and SYGVKD. V lost 3 bases, J lost 2 bases, and 4 bases stayed unmatched. The CDR3 nucleotides are TGTGCCATCAGTGACCGGACAGGAACCTACGAGCAGTACTTC. Residues: CAISDRTGTYEQYF.

The gene calls are TRBV9 and TRBJ1-1, with D maybe TRBD1 (6 bases). The germline V gene encodes CDR1 SGDLS and CDR2 YYNGEE. The V end was cut by 0 bases, the J end by 1 base, with 16 bases between. The CDR3 totals 17 residues. This CDR3 is CASSVGLEPGQNTEAFF. In DNA, the CDR3 is TGTGCCAGCAGCGTAGGTTTGGAGCCGGGACAGAACACTGAAGCTTTCTTT.

As regards this clone: In the same sample, other DNA sequences code for this CDR3. The genes are TRBV7-9 and TRBJ1-2, with no clear D. The germline CDR1 and CDR2 sequences are SEHNR and FQNEAQ (reference sequence). The CDR3 extends over 12 amino acids. V dropped 0 bases and J dropped 2 bases, with 1 base sitting between them. The DNA of the CDR3 is TGTGCCAGCAGCTTAGCGAACTATGGCTACACCTTC. Translating gives CASSLANYGYTF.

The chain combines TRBV2 with TRBJ2-7; 9 positions agree with TRBD1. The V gene end was trimmed by 4 bases and the J gene end by 4 bases; junction bases not matched to a gene: 5. CDR1 is SNHLY and CDR2 is FYNNEI in the germline V gene. This CDR3 region has 14 residues. The CDR3 loop reads CASSGVDRGYEQYF. In DNA, the CDR3 is TGTGCCAGCAGTGGAGTGGACAGGGGTTACGAGCAGTACTTC. The full variable domain, in which reference TRBV2 and TRBJ2-7 provide the parts outside the CDR3, is EPEVTQTPSHQVTQMGQEVILRCVPISNHLYFYWYRQILGQKVEFLVSFYNNEISEKSEIFDDQFSVERPDGSNFTLKIRSTKLEDSAMYFCASSGVDRGYEQYFGPGTRLTVT.

The chain combines TRBV7-6 with TRBJ2-7; D uncertain. The CDR3 spans 13 residues. In germline, CDR1 is SGHVS, CDR2 FNYEAQ. Trimming removed 4 bases from V and 2 bases from J, with 9 bases in between. CDR3 sequence reads: CASSSGRPYEQYF. The CDR3 region has the DNA TGTGCCAGCAGCTCCGGACGGCCCTACGAGCAGTACTTC.

In the case of this clone: Other DNA sequences in the sample encode the same CDR3. The chain combines TRBV28 with TRBJ1-2; TRBD1 agrees at 7 bases. The trim removed 3 bases at V and 1 base at J, leaving 2 bases unmatched. The CDR3 length is 14 residues. Germline V lookup: CDR1 MDHEN, CDR2 SYDVKM. The CDR3 is CASSLRGLNYGYTF. CDR3 DNA sequence: TGTGCCAGCAGTTTGAGGGGGCTTAACTATGGCTACACCTTC.

V gene TRBV5-1 combines with J gene TRBJ2-7; TRBD1 matches 8 bases. The length of the CDR3 is 14 residues. V lost 4 bases, J lost 1 base, and 4 bases stayed unmatched. Germline loops: CDR1 SGHRS, CDR2 YFSETQ. The CDR3 bases are TGCGCCAGCAGCCTCCGGGACAGGTCCTACGAGCAGTACTTC. This gives the protein CASSLRDRSYEQYF.

In its sample, this clone was seen a few times. Additional DNA sequences in this sample encode the identical CDR3. The chain is built from TRBV30 and TRBJ1-5; 7 bases are shared with TRBD1. Germline lookup yields CDR1 GTSNPN and CDR2 SVGIG (reference sequence). This CDR3 spans 12 amino acids. V dropped 5 bases and J dropped 2; count of bases not matched to a gene: 0. The chain's CDR3 is CAWDRGNQPQHF. In DNA, the CDR3 is TGTGCCTGGGACAGGGGCAATCAGCCCCAGCATTTT. Full variable domain (outside the CDR3, taken from reference TRBV30 and TRBJ1-5): SQTIHQWPATLVQPVGSPLSLECTVEGTSNPNLYWYRQAAGRGLQLLFYSVGIGQISSEVPQNLSASRPQDRQFILSSKKLLLSDSGFYLCAWDRGNQPQHFGDGTRLSIL.